These T cell receptor beta chains were read from a single sample in a study of blood T cells in healthy people across ages. MiXCR, applied by TCRdb to the 5' RACE reads, yields one record per CDR3 protein. The data hold 750,000 to 950,000 distinct CDR3 sequences, with about 26% observed a single time. These records were also assigned to another study, of T cells of mothers and their children.

The sequencing sample was made of blood. The receptors here all came from a boy between 10 and 17 years old in good health. Both conserved end residues are part of each CDR3. A D gene is named only where the DNA matches it firmly. Size is omitted from some rows. Given values are once, few, many or a class for expanded clones.

>few|TRBJ2-7|TRBV10-3|NA
CATTRTDSYEQYF
TGTGCCACCACCAGGACTGACTCCTACGAGCAGTACTTC
>NA|TRBJ2-2|TRBV7-7|NA
CASSSTEYNTGELFF
TGTGCCAGCAGCTCGACGGAATATAACACCGGGGAGCTGTTTTTT
>few|TRBJ2-7|TRBV2|TRBD2
CASSPLTSASYEQYF
TGTGCCAGCAGTCCCCTGACTAGCGCTTCCTACGAGCAGTACTTC
>NA|TRBJ1-6|TRBV20-1|TRBD1
CSARGDRDSPLHF
TGCAGTGCTAGAGGGGACAGGGACTCACCCCTCCACTTT
>NA|TRBJ2-7|TRBV5-1|NA
CASSFGRGNSYEQYF
TGCGCCAGCAGCTTTGGCAGAGGGAACTCCTACGAGCAGTACTTC
>NA|TRBJ2-1|TRBV29-1|NA
CSVGDSSYNEQFF
TGCAGCGTTGGGGATAGCTCCTACAATGAGCAGTTCTTC
>NA|TRBJ2-5|TRBV9|TRBD2
CASSPWVAGGPKTQYF
TGTGCCAGCAGCCCATGGGTAGCGGGGGGGCCGAAGACCCAGTACTTC
>NA|TRBJ1-1|TRBV5-5|NA
CASSLATVMNTEAFF
TGTGCCAGCAGCTTGGCGACGGTCATGAACACTGAAGCTTTCTTT
>NA|TRBJ2-3|TRBV4-2|NA
CASSQSDEERTDTQYF
TGTGCCAGCAGCCAATCTGACGAGGAAAGGACAGATACGCAGTATTTT
>NA|TRBJ2-2|TRBV12-3/TRBV12-4|NA
CASSFSRNTGELFF
TGTGCCAGCAGTTTCTCGAGGAACACCGGGGAGCTGTTTTTT
>few|TRBJ2-7|TRBV5-5|TRBD1
CASRDSTGNEQYF
TGTGCCAGCAGGGACTCGACAGGGAACGAGCAGTACTTC
>NA|TRBJ2-7|TRBV28|TRBD1
CASSPQATGISYEQYF
TGTGCCAGCAGTCCCCAGGCGACAGGGATTAGCTACGAGCAGTACTTC
>NA|TRBJ2-7|TRBV29-1|TRBD1
CSVVPPGTGVEQYF
TGCAGCGTTGTCCCCCCCGGGACAGGGGTCGAGCAGTACTTC
>NA|TRBJ2-1|TRBV5-1|NA
CASSLSQFEQFF
TGCGCCAGCAGCTTATCCCAGTTTGAGCAGTTCTTC
>many|TRBJ2-1|TRBV24-1|NA
CATSGSGSYNEQFF
TGTGCCACCAGTGGGTCGGGTTCCTACAATGAGCAGTTCTTC
>NA|TRBJ2-1|TRBV7-9|TRBD2
CASRPGLAGGLSRNEQFF
TGTGCCAGCAGGCCGGGACTAGCGGGGGGCCTAAGCAGGAATGAGCAGTTCTTC
>NA|TRBJ2-7|TRBV4-2|NA
CASSQGLANEQYF
TGTGCCAGCAGCCAAGGGCTAGCGAACGAGCAGTACTTC
>NA|TRBJ2-3|TRBV28|TRBD2
CASSWEGKGTDTQYF
TGTGCCAGCAGTTGGGAGGGGAAGGGCACAGATACGCAGTATTTT
>few|TRBJ2-7|TRBV5-1|TRBD1
CASSRGQESSYEQYF
TGCGCCAGCAGCCGAGGACAGGAGAGCTCCTACGAGCAGTACTTC
>few|TRBJ2-2|TRBV7-2|TRBD2
CASRGLAGDTGELFF
TGTGCCAGCAGGGGACTAGCGGGGGACACCGGGGAGCTGTTTTTT
>NA|TRBJ1-1|TRBV12-3/TRBV12-4|NA
CASRSQAVGTEAFF
TGTGCCAGCAGATCCCAAGCAGTGGGCACTGAAGCTTTCTTT
>NA|TRBJ2-5|TRBV7-7|NA
CASSLRGGARETQHF
TGTGCCAGCAGCTTACGAGGGGGGGCCCGAGAGACCCAGCACTTC
>NA|TRBJ2-5|TRBV29-1|TRBD1
CSVEMFRQGLGETQYF
TGCAGCGTTGAAATGTTCAGACAGGGGTTAGGGGAGACCCAGTACTTC
>NA|TRBJ2-5|TRBV6-5|NA
CASWRVRGRETQYF
TGTGCCAGCTGGCGCGTGAGGGGGAGAGAGACCCAGTACTTC
>NA|TRBJ2-1|TRBV7-9|TRBD1
CAIDREQTSYNEQFF
TGTGCCATCGACAGGGAACAGACATCCTACAATGAGCAGTTCTTC
>NA|TRBJ2-1|TRBV12-3/TRBV12-4|NA
CASSVALSYNEQFF
TGTGCCAGCAGTGTAGCTCTCTCCTACAATGAGCAGTTCTTC
>few|TRBJ2-7|TRBV3-1|NA
CASSTKGYEQYF
TGTGCCAGCAGCACAAAAGGGTACGAGCAGTACTTC
>NA|TRBJ2-5|TRBV4-1|NA
CASSLSHFRGRGRETQYF
TGCGCCAGCAGCTTATCGCACTTCCGGGGCAGGGGAAGGGAGACCCAGTACTTC
>few|TRBJ2-5|TRBV7-9|NA
CASSLVSLLQETQYF
TGTGCCAGCAGCTTAGTCTCCCTACTCCAAGAGACCCAGTACTTC
>NA|TRBJ2-3|TRBV6-4|NA
CASSDDGYAWADTQYF
TGTGCCAGCAGTGACGATGGGTACGCCTGGGCAGATACGCAGTATTTT
>NA|TRBJ1-3|TRBV12-3/TRBV12-4|NA
CASSPTFGGSGNTIYF
TGTGCCAGCAGCCCCACCTTCGGCGGCTCTGGAAACACCATATATTTT
>few|TRBJ1-5|TRBV6-2/TRBV6-3|NA
CASSYLRTGDYSNQPQHF
TGTGCCAGCAGTTACTTACGGACGGGGGACTATAGCAATCAGCCCCAGCATTTT
>few|TRBJ2-7|TRBV19|TRBD1
CASSRDRGDEQYF
TGTGCCAGTAGTAGGGACAGGGGGGACGAGCAGTACTTC
>NA|TRBJ2-7|TRBV12-3/TRBV12-4|TRBD2
CASGLGSRTSGGRQYF
TGTGCCAGCGGTTTGGGGTCGAGGACTAGCGGGGGAAGGCAGTACTTC
>few|TRBJ1-4|TRBV7-2|NA
CASSLGMVAAEKLFF
TGTGCCAGCAGCCTGGGAATGGTGGCCGCTGAAAAACTGTTTTTT
>NA|TRBJ2-5|TRBV12-3/TRBV12-4|TRBD1
CASLLGQGAGETQYF
TGTGCCAGTCTCTTGGGACAGGGGGCTGGAGAGACCCAGTACTTC
>NA|TRBJ2-1|TRBV4-1|NA
CASSPQGTVYNEQFF
TGCGCCAGCAGCCCTCAAGGGACGGTCTACAATGAGCAGTTCTTC
>NA|TRBJ2-5|TRBV12-3/TRBV12-4|NA
CASTHPNREETQYF
TGTGCCAGCACCCACCCCAACAGGGAAGAGACCCAGTACTTC
>NA|TRBJ1-4|TRBV12-3/TRBV12-4|NA
CASSPISQGLGEKLFF
TGTGCCAGCAGTCCAATCTCACAGGGTCTTGGTGAAAAACTGTTTTTT
>few|TRBJ1-1|TRBV11-2|NA
CASSLDTALEAFF
TGTGCCAGCAGCTTAGACACCGCGTTGGAAGCTTTCTTT
>few|TRBJ1-1|TRBV6-6|NA
CASSRIAEAFF
TGTGCCAGCAGCCGGATCGCTGAAGCTTTCTTT
>NA|TRBJ2-5|TRBV5-6|NA
CASSTRLGFGETQYF
TGTGCCAGCAGCACGAGGCTGGGGTTTGGAGAGACCCAGTACTTC
>few|TRBJ1-4|TRBV29-1|NA
CSVAGVGGEKLFF
TGCAGCGTAGCAGGGGTCGGGGGTGAAAAACTGTTTTTT
>few|TRBJ2-3|TRBV10-1|NA
CASSDSRTDTQYF
TGCGCCAGCAGTGATTCCCGCACAGATACGCAGTATTTT
>few|TRBJ2-3|TRBV7-2|NA
CASSWDPSTDTQYF
TGTGCCAGCAGCTGGGACCCTAGCACAGATACGCAGTATTTT
>few|TRBJ1-4|TRBV6-2/TRBV6-3|NA
CASSPSGLTDEKLFF
TGTGCCAGCAGCCCCAGCGGTCTGACGGATGAAAAACTGTTTTTT
>NA|TRBJ2-3|TRBV5-1|NA
CASSPRQAPSTDTQYF
TGCGCCAGCAGCCCTCGACAGGCCCCTAGCACAGATACGCAGTATTTT
>few|TRBJ2-7|TRBV6-1|TRBD2
CAMGRDSTYEQYF
TGTGCCATGGGGAGGGACTCTACCTACGAGCAGTACTTC
>NA|TRBJ2-5|TRBV4-2|TRBD2
CASSQETSGGYQETQYF
TGTGCCAGCAGCCAAGAGACTAGCGGGGGGTACCAAGAGACCCAGTACTTC
>few|TRBJ2-7|TRBV27|TRBD1
CASSLYPPGQGYEQYF
TGTGCCAGCAGTTTATATCCCCCGGGACAGGGCTACGAGCAGTACTTC
>NA|TRBJ1-5|TRBV19|TRBD1
CASRILGTVSNQPQHF
TGTGCCAGTAGGATCCTCGGGACAGTGAGCAATCAGCCCCAGCATTTT
>many|TRBJ2-7|TRBV28|NA
CASSSRGTGEQYF
TGTGCCAGCAGTTCCCGGGGCACGGGCGAGCAGTACTTC